These 22 T cell receptor beta chains originate from one sample sequenced in a study of CD8 T cells in ankylosing spondylitis (dated by TCRdb to the late 2010s). Their antigen targets remain unknown. Findings and caveats that apply to the study as a whole: A TCR beta motif made up of eight highly homologous amino acid variants appeared to be characteristic of blood from ankylosing spondylitis patients.

Library construction relied on 5' RACE. The run used an Illumina HiSeq 2500. TCRdb trimmed public reads at Q25 via fastp, called clones via MiXCR and kept in-frame beta chains. For every CDR3 protein sequence, its rows merge into one entry that carries the most common genes and DNA. This sample is represented by 700,000 to 850,000 distinct CDR3 sequences; about 10% of them were singletons. 0.51% of the sample is held by the ten biggest clonotypes. Sequenced sample: blood, either unsorted or a sorted T cell fraction (not recorded which). The receptors come from a male donor with ankylosing spondylitis.

The J gene is TRBJ2-3, the V gene TRBV27, with D perhaps given as TRBD1 or TRBD2 (5 bases each). V lost 3 bases to trimming and J lost 5 bases, with 9 bases between them. The germline V gene encodes CDR1 MNHEY and CDR2 SMNVEV (reference sequence). This CDR3 is built from 13 residues. The CDR3 here is CASSFTGQDTQYF. The CDR3, as DNA: TGTGCCAGCAGTTTTACGGGGCAAGATACGCAGTATTTT.

This clonotype was picked up a small number of times. The V call is TRBV2, the J call TRBJ2-3; TRBD1 matches 11 bases. From germline, CDR1 is SNHLY and CDR2 FYNNEI. The V and J ends lost 2 bases and 4 bases, in that order; junction bases with no gene match: 8. The CDR3 has 17 residues. CDR3 coding DNA: TGTGCCAGCAGTGAAATCGAGGACAGGGGGCTGCCAGATACGCAGTATTTT. Its protein product is CASSEIEDRGLPDTQYF.

Points on this clonotype: This clone may be a read error of a much larger clone one base away. This chain links TRBV29-1 with TRBJ2-1; 9 nucleotides align to TRBD1. V lost 2 bases and J lost 10; bases outside the gene matches: 3. Germline V lookup: CDR1 SQVTM, CDR2 ANQGSEA. This CDR3 has 12 amino acids. CDR3 nucleotide sequence: TGCAGCGTTGAATGGGGACAGGGAGAGCAGTTCTTC. Residues: CSVEWGQGEQFF.

The V gene is TRBV28, the J gene TRBJ2-7; no definite D call. The CDR3 is 12 residues long. Trimming stripped 4 bases from V and 3 bases from J, with 7 bases between. The germline CDR1 and CDR2 sequences are MDHEN and SYDVKM. The CDR3 here is CASSWMHYEQYF. The DNA of the CDR3 is TGTGCCAGCAGTTGGATGCACTACGAGCAGTACTTC.

The V and J genes are TRBV6-5 and TRBJ1-1, with a possible D match to TRBD1 (6 bases). The CDR3 covers 13 residues. The V and J ends lost 6 bases and 4 bases respectively, with 12 bases between them. Germline V CDR1 and CDR2: MNHEY, SVGAGI. CDR3 nucleotide sequence: TGTGCCAGCAGGTACACAGGGATCACTGAAGCTTTCTTT. This codes for CASRYTGITEAFF.

V and J are TRBV7-6 and TRBJ2-3, with 8 positions matching TRBD1. CDR1 is SGHVS and CDR2 is FNYEAQ in the germline V gene. The CDR3 is 15 residues long. With 3 bases clipped from V and 6 bases from J, the junction kept 8 bases outside the gene matches. The CDR3 sequence is CASSFTTGVVDTQYF. DNA for the CDR3: TGTGCCAGCAGCTTCACGACAGGGGTGGTGGATACGCAGTATTTT.

The sample holds many counts of this clonotype. The chain recombines TRBV5-1 with TRBJ2-5; 12 nucleotides line up with TRBD2. CDR1 is SGHRS and CDR2 is YFSETQ in the germline V gene. V shed 3 bases and J 6 bases; nucleotides not matched to a gene: 3. The CDR3 runs to 14 residues. The CDR3 bases are TGCGCCAGCAGCTGGACTAGCGGGAAAAAGACCCAGTACTTC. It codes for CASSWTSGKKTQYF.

The chain carries TRBV5-1 and TRBJ2-3, with D possibly matching TRBD2 (6 bases). The CDR3 totals 14 residues. Germline V lookup: CDR1 SGHRS, CDR2 YFSETQ. V was pared by 5 bases and J by 1 base, with 11 bases between. CDR3 amino acids: CASRERAGTDTQYF. The CDR3 nucleotides read TGCGCCAGCAGAGAGCGGGCCGGCACAGATACGCAGTATTTT.

The V call is TRBV27, the J call TRBJ2-5; the match to TRBD1 covers 7 bases. The CDR3 extends over 15 amino acids. V lost 1 base and J lost 4; bases outside the gene matches: 6. Germline lookup yields CDR1 MNHEY and CDR2 SMNVEV (reference sequence). The CDR3 sequence is CASSLYTQGLETQYF. DNA for the CDR3: TGTGCCAGCAGTTTATATACACAGGGGTTAGAGACCCAGTACTTC.

This clonotype has just a few counts. This CDR3 is CSAYTGTGWGSNQPQHF. CDR3 DNA sequence: TGCAGTGCTTATACCGGGACAGGGTGGGGTAGCAATCAGCCCCAGCATTTT. The chain has TRBV20-1 and TRBJ1-5, with 9 bases fitting TRBD1. The CDR3 is made up of 17 amino acids. V dropped 5 bases and J dropped 0; count of bases not matched to a gene: 11. Germline V gene data show CDR1 as DFQATT and CDR2 as SNEGSKA (reference sequence).

This clonotype was counted many times. The chain couples TRBV6-5 to TRBJ2-4, with D unclear. Germline V CDR1 and CDR2: MNHEY, SVGAGI. This CDR3 is 13 amino acids long. The V gene lost 4 bases and the J gene lost 6 bases, with 10 bases spanning the gap. The CDR3 coding sequence is TGTGCCAGCAGTTTGAGGCCCCTAAACATTCAGTACTTC. Translating it yields CASSLRPLNIQYF.

This chain uses TRBV6-2 or TRBV6-3 with TRBJ1-2, with a tentative D call TRBD1 (5 bases). CDR3 size: 13 residues. The V gene lost 11 bases and the J gene lost 3 bases, with 16 bases spanning the gap. The germline V gene has CDR1 MNHEY and CDR2 SVGEGT. The CDR3 loop is CAAQASLDYGYTF. The DNA for the CDR3 is TGTGCCGCACAGGCCTCGCTGGACTATGGCTACACCTTC.

This clonotype was seen a handful of times. The chain joins TRBV10-3 to TRBJ1-1, with a possible D match to TRBD1 (6 bases). Trimming cost V 8 bases and J 0 bases, with 13 bases left between them. This CDR3 has 14 residues. The germline CDR1 and CDR2 sequences are ENHRY and SYGVKD. CDR3 sequence reads: CAIGYQGLNTEAFF. CDR3 nucleotide sequence: TGTGCCATCGGATATCAGGGGTTGAACACTGAAGCTTTCTTT.

This clonotype was counted a few times. The CDR3 sequence is CASSPWGQGASGYTF. CDR3 nucleotides: TGTGCCAGCAGCCCCTGGGGACAGGGGGCTTCTGGCTACACCTTC. The chain combines TRBV5-6 with TRBJ1-2, with 12 bases lining up with TRBD1. J gave up 7 bases and V 4 bases, and 8 bases lay outside the gene matches. Germline V gene lookup returns CDR1 SGHDT and CDR2 YYEEEE. The CDR3 contains 15 residues.

This clonotype was seen a few times. The J gene is TRBJ2-3, the V gene TRBV7-2; D unresolved. The CDR3 is 13 amino acids. Trimming cost V 6 bases and J 2 bases, with 9 bases left between them. Germline lookup yields CDR1 SGHTA and CDR2 FQGNSA. The CDR3 DNA follows: TGTGCCAGCAGACCTCACCCCACAGATACGCAGTATTTT. It translates to CASRPHPTDTQYF. Variable domain in full (rest from reference TRBV7-2 and TRBJ2-3): GAGVSQSPSNKVTEKGKDVELRCDPISGHTALYWYRQSLGQGLEFLIYFQGNSAPDKSGLPSDRFSAERTGGSVSTLTIQRTQQEDSAVYLCASRPHPTDTQYFGPGTRLTVL.

The rearrangement joins TRBV6-1 to TRBJ1-1, with D tentatively TRBD1 (6 bases). The CDR3 has 15 residues. Germline loops: CDR1 MNHNS, CDR2 SASEGT. V shed 6 bases and J shed 4 bases, with 18 bases lying between them. The chain's CDR3 is CASSTDRTLGTEAFF. DNA for the CDR3: TGTGCCAGCAGCACCGACAGGACCCTGGGCACTGAAGCTTTCTTT.

This clonotype was counted between two and nine times. The V call is TRBV9, the J call TRBJ2-1; D remains unclear. The CDR3 length is 13 residues. V was trimmed by 3 bases and J by 5 bases, leaving 9 bases between them. CDR1 and CDR2 (germline): SGDLS, YYNGEE. This CDR3 is CASSADVDNEQFF. The CDR3 nucleotides are TGTGCCAGCAGCGCGGACGTAGACAATGAGCAGTTCTTC.

The chain joins TRBV10-3 to TRBJ1-6, with D hard to call. Trimming stripped 6 bases from V and 7 bases from J, with 10 bases between. Per the germline V gene, CDR1 is ENHRY and CDR2 is SYGVKD. The CDR3 runs to 13 residues. CDR3 amino acids: CAIRGELNSPLHF. Written as DNA, the CDR3 is TGTGCCATCAGAGGAGAATTAAATTCACCCCTCCACTTT.

The table lists this clonotype with many counts. This chain connects TRBV12-3 or TRBV12-4 to TRBJ1-2, with TRBD1 as a possible D gene (5 bases). The CDR3 covers 15 residues. V was clipped by 7 bases and J by 4 bases, with 19 bases between them. The CDR3 region is CASTLSGTPIYGYTF. Written as DNA, the CDR3 is TGTGCCAGCACCCTCTCCGGGACGCCCATCTATGGCTACACCTTC.

In its sample, this clonotype was seen many times. This CDR3 reads CASSSRKDTEAFF. Here the CDR3 DNA reads TGTGCCAGCAGCTCGAGGAAGGACACTGAAGCTTTCTTT. The chain combines TRBV7-2 with TRBJ1-1; D ambiguous. Per the germline V gene, CDR1 is SGHTA and CDR2 is FQGNSA. This CDR3 spans 13 amino acids. V was cut by 4 bases and J by 3 bases, with 9 bases left in between.

This clonotype has just one count. The V call is TRBV7-2, the J call TRBJ1-4; D is uncertain. Trimming took 0 bases from V and 0 from J, leaving 17 bases between them. Germline values: CDR1 SGHTA, CDR2 FQGNSA. The CDR3 runs 19 residues. CDR3 protein: CASSLAWTMVPTTNEKLFF. The DNA for the CDR3 is TGTGCCAGCAGCTTAGCGTGGACGATGGTTCCCACAACTAATGAAAAACTGTTTTTT.

The rearrangement links TRBV6-5 to TRBJ2-5, with unresolved D. The CDR3 has 17 residues. V lost 2 bases and J 5 bases, leaving 21 bases between the germline ends. Germline CDR1 and CDR2: MNHEY and SVGAGI. In DNA form, the CDR3 reads TGTGCCAGCAGTTACGGACCCTCCAGACCATCCATGGAGACCCAGTACTTC. It specifies CASSYGPSRPSMETQYF.